This TCR beta chain derives from a study of cytomegalovirus exposure and HLA in healthy donors. Study-level findings and limits: Fewer N-insertions than the roughly 630-donor mean were reportedly shown by an Asian-associated ancestry cluster in a later analysis. TCR beta V- and J-gene trimming was later associated with a missense DCLRE1C variant. The authors reported that TCR beta sequences could predict HLA-A and HLA-B alleles. These predictions were accurate for most subjects in the first cohort. Rarity characterized most TCR sequences, yet some public TCRs appeared in many donors.

Worth noting for this clone: The antigen remains undetermined.

A multiplex PCR was run with 60 Vbeta primers and 13 Jbeta primers. Repertoires were generated with immunoSEQ multiplex PCR, while TCRdb's copy carries only in-frame clones and drops some. The table records around 160,000 clones, 65% to 85% of them present only once. Germline loops: CDR1 MGHDK, CDR2 SYGVNS. Trimming stripped 10 bases from V and 0 bases from J, with 7 bases between. The CDR3 is 13 amino acids. The sample was PBMCs. V gene TRBV25-1 combines with J gene TRBJ1-6; D remains unclear. This receptor was obtained from a woman aged 40 to 50 in good health and CMV-seropositive. CDR3 residues: CATRSSYNSPLHF. DNA for the CDR3: TGTGCCACCCGCAGCTCCTATAATTCACCCCTCCACTTT. The full variable domain, with the rest looked up from reference TRBV25-1 and TRBJ1-6, is EADIYQTPRYLVIGTGKKITLECSQTMGHDKMYWYQQDPGMELHLIHYSYGVNSTEKGDLSSESTVSRIRTEHFPLTLESARPSHTSQYLCATRSSYNSPLHFGNGTRLTVT.